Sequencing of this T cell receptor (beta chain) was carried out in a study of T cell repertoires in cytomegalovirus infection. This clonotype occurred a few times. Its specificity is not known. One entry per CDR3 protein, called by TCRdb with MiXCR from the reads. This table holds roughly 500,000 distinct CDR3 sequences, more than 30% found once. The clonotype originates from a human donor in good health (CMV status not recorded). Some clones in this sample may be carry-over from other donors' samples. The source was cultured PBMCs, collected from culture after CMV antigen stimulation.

CDR3 protein: CSAREKYTDTQYF. The CDR3 bases are TGCAGTGCTAGAGAGAAGTACACAGATACGCAGTATTTT. V is TRBV20-1 and J is TRBJ2-3; D not certain. The CDR3 runs to 13 residues. Germline CDR1 is DFQATT and CDR2 is SNEGSKA (reference sequence). With 0 bases removed from V and 2 bases from J, the gap between germline ends came to 6 bases.